This TCR beta chain was recorded in a study of blood T cell repertoires in COVID-19. Libraries were prepared by immunoSEQ multiplex PCR; TCRdb keeps only in-frame clonotypes and omits some of them. This sample has some 260,000 clones, with over 70% found just once. V lost 3 bases to trimming and J lost 8 bases, with 19 bases between them. Looked up from germline, CDR1 is LNHDA and CDR2 is SQIVND (reference sequence). This CDR3 is 15 amino acids long. The receptor's source is a woman in her 70s with COVID-19, enrolled during active disease. The chain is built from TRBV19 and TRBJ1-1; D might be TRBD1 (6 bases). Sequenced sample: peripheral blood. The CDR3 DNA is TGTGCCAGTAGTATTGGTACAGGGACCCAAGCAGAAGCTTTCTTT. Its protein product is CASSIGTGTQAEAFF. The whole variable domain, remainder taken from reference TRBV19 and TRBJ1-1, is DGGITQSPKYLFRKEGQNVTLSCEQNLNHDAMYWYRQDPGQGLRLIYYSQIVNDFQKGDIAEGYSVSREKKESFPLTVTSAQKNPTAFYLCASSIGTGTQAEAFFGQGTRLTVV.